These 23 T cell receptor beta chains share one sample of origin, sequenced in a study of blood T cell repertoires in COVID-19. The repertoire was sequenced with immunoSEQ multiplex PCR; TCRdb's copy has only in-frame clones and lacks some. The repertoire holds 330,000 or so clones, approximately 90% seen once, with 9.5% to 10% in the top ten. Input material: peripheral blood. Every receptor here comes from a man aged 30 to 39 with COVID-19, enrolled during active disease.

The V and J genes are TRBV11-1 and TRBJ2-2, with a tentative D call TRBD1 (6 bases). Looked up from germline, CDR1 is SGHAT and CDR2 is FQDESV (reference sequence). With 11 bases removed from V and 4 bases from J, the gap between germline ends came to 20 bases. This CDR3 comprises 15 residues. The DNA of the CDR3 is TGTGCCTCAATGAGGGGGAGTTGGTTCACCGGGGAGCTGTTTTTT. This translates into CASMRGSWFTGELFF. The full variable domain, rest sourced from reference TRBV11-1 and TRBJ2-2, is EAEVAQSPRYKITEKSQAVAFWCDPISGHATLYWYRQILGQGPELLVQFQDESVVDDSQLPKDRFSAERLKGVDSTLKIQPAELGDSAMYLCASMRGSWFTGELFFGEGSRLTVL.

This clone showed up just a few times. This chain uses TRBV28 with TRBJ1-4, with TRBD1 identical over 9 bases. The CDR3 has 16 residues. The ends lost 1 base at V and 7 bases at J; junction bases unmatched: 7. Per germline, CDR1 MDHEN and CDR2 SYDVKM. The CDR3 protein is CASSLLGGQGLEKLFF. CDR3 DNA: TGTGCCAGCAGTTTATTGGGGGGACAGGGTCTTGAAAAACTGTTTTTT.

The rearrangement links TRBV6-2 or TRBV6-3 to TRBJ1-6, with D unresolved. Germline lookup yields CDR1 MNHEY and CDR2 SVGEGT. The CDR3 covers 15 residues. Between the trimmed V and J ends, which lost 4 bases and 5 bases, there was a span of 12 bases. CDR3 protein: CASSSEGRHNSPLHF. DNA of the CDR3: TGTGCCAGCAGTTCCGAGGGTCGACATAATTCACCCCTCCACTTT.

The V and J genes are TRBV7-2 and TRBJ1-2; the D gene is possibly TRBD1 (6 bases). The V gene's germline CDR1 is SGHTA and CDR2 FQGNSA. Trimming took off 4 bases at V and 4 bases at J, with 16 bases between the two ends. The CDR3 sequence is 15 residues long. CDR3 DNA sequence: TGTGCCAGCAGCTCAGACTCGACAGGAAGCTATGGCTACACCTTC. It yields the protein CASSSDSTGSYGYTF.

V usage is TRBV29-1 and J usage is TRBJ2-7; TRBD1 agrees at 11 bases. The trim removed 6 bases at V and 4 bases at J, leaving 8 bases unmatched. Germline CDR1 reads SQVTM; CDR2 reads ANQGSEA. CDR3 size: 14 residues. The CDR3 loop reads CSVGADRGLYEQYF. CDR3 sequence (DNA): TGCAGCGTGGGAGCGGACAGGGGGCTGTACGAGCAGTACTTC.

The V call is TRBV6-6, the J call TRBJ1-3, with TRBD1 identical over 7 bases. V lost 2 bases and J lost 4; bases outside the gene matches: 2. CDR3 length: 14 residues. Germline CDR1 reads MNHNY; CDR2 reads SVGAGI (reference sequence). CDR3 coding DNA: TGTGCCAGCAGTTACAGGGGGCAGGGAAACACCATATATTTT. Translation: CASSYRGQGNTIYF.

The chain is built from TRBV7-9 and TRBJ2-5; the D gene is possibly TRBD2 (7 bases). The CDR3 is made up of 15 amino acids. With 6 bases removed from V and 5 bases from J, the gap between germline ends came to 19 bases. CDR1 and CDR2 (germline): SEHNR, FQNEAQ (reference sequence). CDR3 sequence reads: CASSSLPGEGETQYF. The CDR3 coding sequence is TGTGCCAGCAGTTCATTGCCAGGGGAGGGGGAGACCCAGTACTTC. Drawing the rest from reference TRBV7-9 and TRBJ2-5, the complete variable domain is DTGVSQNPRHKITKRGQNVTFRCDPISEHNRLYWYRQTLGQGPEFLTYFQNEAQLEKSRLLSDRFSAERPKGSFSTLEIQRTEQGDSAMYLCASSSLPGEGETQYFGPGTRLLVL.

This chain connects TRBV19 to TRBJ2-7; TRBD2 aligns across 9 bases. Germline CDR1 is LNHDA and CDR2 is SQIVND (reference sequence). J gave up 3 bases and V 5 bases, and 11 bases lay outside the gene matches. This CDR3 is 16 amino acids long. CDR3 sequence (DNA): TGTGCCAGTAGTCCCGGGGGGACTAGCATTTACTACGAGCAGTACTTC. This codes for CASSPGGTSIYYEQYF.

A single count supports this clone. The CDR3 DNA reads as TGTGCCAGCAGTTACCAAGGGACTAATACCTTCTACGAGCAGTACTTC. This sequence encodes CASSYQGTNTFYEQYF. V and J are TRBV6-5 and TRBJ2-7; 7 bases line up with TRBD2. Germline loops: CDR1 MNHEY, CDR2 SVGAGI. The CDR3 consists of 16 residues. J gave up 3 bases and V 2 bases, and 10 bases lay outside the gene matches.

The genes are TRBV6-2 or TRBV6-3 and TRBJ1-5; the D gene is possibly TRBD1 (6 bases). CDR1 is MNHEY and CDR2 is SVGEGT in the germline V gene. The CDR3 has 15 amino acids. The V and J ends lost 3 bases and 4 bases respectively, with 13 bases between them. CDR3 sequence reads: CASSYERGRNQPQHF. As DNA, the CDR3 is TGTGCCAGCAGTTATGAGAGGGGGAGAAATCAGCCCCAGCATTTT.

In DNA, the CDR3 is TGTGCCAGCAGCCCCTTTACCGGGGAGACCCAGTACTTC. Its translation is CASSPFTGETQYF. V and J are TRBV7-3 and TRBJ2-5; D gene uncertain. V was shortened by 5 bases and J by 5 bases, with 12 bases between the two germline ends. This CDR3 is 13 amino acids long. Germline V CDR1 and CDR2: SGHTA, FQGTGA.

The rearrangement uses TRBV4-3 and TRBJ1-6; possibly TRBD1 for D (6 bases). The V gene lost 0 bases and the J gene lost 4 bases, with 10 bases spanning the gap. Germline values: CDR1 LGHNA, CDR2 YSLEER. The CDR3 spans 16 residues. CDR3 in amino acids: CASSQETGAYNSPLHF. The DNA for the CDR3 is TGCGCCAGCAGCCAAGAGACAGGAGCTTATAATTCACCCCTCCACTTT.

CDR3 residues: CASSLGQYNQPQHF. CDR3 DNA: TGTGCCAGCAGCCTTGGACAGTACAATCAGCCCCAGCATTTT. The genes are TRBV28 and TRBJ1-5, with D perhaps matching TRBD1 (6 bases). Germline assignment: CDR1 MDHEN and CDR2 SYDVKM. The V end lost 6 bases, the J end lost 3 bases, and 12 bases lay between the germline ends. There are 14 residues in the CDR3.

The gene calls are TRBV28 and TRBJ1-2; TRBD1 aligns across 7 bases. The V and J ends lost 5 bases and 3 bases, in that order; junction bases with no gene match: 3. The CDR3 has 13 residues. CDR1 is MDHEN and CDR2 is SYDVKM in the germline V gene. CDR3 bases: TGTGCCAGCAGTACGACAGGGTACTATGGCTACACCTTC. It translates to CASSTTGYYGYTF.

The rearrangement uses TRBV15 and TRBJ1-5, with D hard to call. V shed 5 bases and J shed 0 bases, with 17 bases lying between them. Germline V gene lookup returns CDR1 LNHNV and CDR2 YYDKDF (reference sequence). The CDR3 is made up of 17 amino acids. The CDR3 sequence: CATSPESAGLSNQPQHF. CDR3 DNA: TGTGCCACCAGCCCCGAATCCGCAGGACTTAGCAATCAGCCCCAGCATTTT.

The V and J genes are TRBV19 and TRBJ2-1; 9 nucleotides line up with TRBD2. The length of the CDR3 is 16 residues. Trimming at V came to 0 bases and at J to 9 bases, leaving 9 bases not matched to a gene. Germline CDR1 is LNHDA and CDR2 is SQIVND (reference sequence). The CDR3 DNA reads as TGTGCCAGTAGTATAGATCTCGGGAGCGGGGGGACTGAGCAGTTCTTC. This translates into CASSIDLGSGGTEQFF.

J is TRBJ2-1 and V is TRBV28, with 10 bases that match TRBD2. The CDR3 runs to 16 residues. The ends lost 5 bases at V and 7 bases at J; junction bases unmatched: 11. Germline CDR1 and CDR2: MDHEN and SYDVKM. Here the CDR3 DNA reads TGTGCCAGCAGTACCTTAGCGGGAGGCACGGGTAATGAGCAGTTCTTC. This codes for CASSTLAGGTGNEQFF.

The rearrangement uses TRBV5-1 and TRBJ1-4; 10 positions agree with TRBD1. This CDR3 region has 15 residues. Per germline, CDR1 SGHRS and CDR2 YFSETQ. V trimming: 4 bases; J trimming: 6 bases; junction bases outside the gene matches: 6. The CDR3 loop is CASSPGGTGDEKLFF. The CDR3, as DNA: TGCGCCAGCAGCCCGGGGGGGACAGGGGATGAAAAACTGTTTTTT.

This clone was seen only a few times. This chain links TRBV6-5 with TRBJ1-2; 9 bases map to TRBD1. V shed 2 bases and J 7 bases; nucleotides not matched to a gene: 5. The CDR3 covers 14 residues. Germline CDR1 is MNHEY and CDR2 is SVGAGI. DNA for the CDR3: TGTGCCAGCAGTTACGGACAGGGGAACAGTGGCTACACCTTC. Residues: CASSYGQGNSGYTF.

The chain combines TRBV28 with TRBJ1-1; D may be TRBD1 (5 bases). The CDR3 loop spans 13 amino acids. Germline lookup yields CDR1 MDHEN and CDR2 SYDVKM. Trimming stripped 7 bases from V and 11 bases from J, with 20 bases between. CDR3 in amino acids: CASIDRASVVAFF. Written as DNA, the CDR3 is TGTGCCAGCATTGACAGAGCCTCGGTAGTGGCTTTCTTT.

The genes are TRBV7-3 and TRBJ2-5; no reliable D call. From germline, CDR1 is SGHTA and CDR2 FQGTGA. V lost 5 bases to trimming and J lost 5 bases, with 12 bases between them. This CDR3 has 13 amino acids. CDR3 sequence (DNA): TGTGCCAGCAGCCCCTTCCTCGGGGAGACCCAGTACTTC. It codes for CASSPFLGETQYF. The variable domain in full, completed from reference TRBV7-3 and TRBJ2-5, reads GAGVSQTPSNKVTEKGKYVELRCDPISGHTALYWYRQSLGQGPEFLIYFQGTGAADDSGLPNDRFFAVRPEGSVSTLKIQRTERGDSAVYLCASSPFLGETQYFGPGTRLLVL.

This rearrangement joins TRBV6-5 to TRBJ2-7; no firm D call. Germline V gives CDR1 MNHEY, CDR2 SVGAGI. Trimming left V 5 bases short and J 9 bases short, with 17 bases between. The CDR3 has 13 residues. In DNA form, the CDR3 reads TGTGCCAGCAGTAGAGGAGCCGACGTAGGGCAGTACTTC. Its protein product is CASSRGADVGQYF.

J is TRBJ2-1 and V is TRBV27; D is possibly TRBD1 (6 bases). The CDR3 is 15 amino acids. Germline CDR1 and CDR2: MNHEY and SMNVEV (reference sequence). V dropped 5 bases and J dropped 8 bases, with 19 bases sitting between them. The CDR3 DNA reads TGTGCCAGCAGTCGGAGGACAGCCGGAACAGATGAGCAGTTCTTC. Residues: CASSRRTAGTDEQFF.